The entry below describes one TCR beta chain. Its specificity is unknown. It was with 60 Vbeta and 13 Jbeta primers that the PCR ran. This table comes from immunoSEQ multiplex PCR, and its TCRdb copy is limited to in-frame clones, with some not included. Of 120,000 or so clones in the sample, about three quarters are singletons; the top ten hold about 7.8%. The sample is drawn from a study of cytomegalovirus exposure and HLA in healthy donors. Points from the study as a whole: Three CMV-associated chains were confirmed in vitro to be specific for CMV antigens. TCR beta V- and J-gene trimming, according to a later analysis, was linked to a missense DCLRE1C variant.

This CDR3 contains 14 residues. Looked up from germline, CDR1 is SGDLS and CDR2 is YYNGEE. V lost 4 bases and J lost 3, with 13 bases in between. The chain links TRBV9 to TRBJ2-5; TRBD1 is a possible D gene (6 bases). The sample was PBMCs. This sequence originates from a woman between 40 and 55 years old in good health and CMV-seropositive. Written as DNA, the CDR3 is TGTGCCAGCAGCACCCGGACAGCTGAAGAGACCCAGTACTTC. Its translation: CASSTRTAEETQYF.